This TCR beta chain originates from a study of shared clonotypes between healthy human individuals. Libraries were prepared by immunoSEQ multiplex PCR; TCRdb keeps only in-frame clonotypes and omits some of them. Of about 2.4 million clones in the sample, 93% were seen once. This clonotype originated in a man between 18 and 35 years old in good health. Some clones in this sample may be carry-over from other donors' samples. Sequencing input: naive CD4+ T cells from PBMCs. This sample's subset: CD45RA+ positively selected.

CDR3: CASSDTIDEQFF. The CDR3, as DNA: TGTGCCAGCAGTGACACTATTGATGAGCAGTTCTTC. The rearrangement links TRBV28 to TRBJ2-1; unclear D gene. The V gene lost 5 bases and the J gene lost 8 bases, with 10 bases spanning the gap. The CDR3 is made up of 12 amino acids. Germline lookup yields CDR1 MDHEN and CDR2 SYDVKM.